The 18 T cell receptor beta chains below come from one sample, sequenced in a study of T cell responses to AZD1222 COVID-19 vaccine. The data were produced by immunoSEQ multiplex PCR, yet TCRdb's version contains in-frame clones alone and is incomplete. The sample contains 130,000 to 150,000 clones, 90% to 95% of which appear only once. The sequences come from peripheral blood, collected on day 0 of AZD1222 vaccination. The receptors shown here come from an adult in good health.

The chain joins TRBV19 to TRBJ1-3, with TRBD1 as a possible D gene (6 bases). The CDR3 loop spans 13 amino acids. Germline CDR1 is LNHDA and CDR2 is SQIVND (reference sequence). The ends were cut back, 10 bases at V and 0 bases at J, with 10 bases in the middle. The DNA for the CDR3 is TGTGCCACCGGACAGAGCTCTGGAAACACCATATATTTT. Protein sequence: CATGQSSGNTIYF.

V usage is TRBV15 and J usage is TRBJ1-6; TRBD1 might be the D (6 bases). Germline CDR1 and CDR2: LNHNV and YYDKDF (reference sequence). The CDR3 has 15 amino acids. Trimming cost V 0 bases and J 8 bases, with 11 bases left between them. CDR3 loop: CATSRDQPGDSPLHF. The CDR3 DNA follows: TGTGCCACCAGCAGAGACCAACCAGGGGATTCACCCCTCCACTTT.

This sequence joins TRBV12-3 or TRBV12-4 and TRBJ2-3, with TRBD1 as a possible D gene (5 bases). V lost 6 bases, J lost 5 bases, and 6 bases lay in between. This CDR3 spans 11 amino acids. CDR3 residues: CASSQGDTQYF. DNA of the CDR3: TGTGCCAGCAGCCAGGGAGATACGCAGTATTTT.

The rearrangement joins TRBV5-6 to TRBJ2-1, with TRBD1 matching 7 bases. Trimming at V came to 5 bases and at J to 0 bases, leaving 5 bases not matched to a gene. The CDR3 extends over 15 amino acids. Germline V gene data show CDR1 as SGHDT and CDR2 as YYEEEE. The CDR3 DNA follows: TGTGCCAGCAGACAGACAGGGAGCTCCTACAATGAGCAGTTCTTC. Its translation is CASRQTGSSYNEQFF.

CDR3 sequence (DNA): TGTGCCAGCAGCAAAAATACAGGGGTTTACGAGCAGTACTTC. It translates to CASSKNTGVYEQYF. The chain couples TRBV5-4 to TRBJ2-7; TRBD1 matches 7 bases. Unmatched junction bases numbered 8, after V lost 4 bases and J lost 4 bases. Germline CDR1 and CDR2: SGHNT and YYREEE (reference sequence). The CDR3 is 14 amino acids.

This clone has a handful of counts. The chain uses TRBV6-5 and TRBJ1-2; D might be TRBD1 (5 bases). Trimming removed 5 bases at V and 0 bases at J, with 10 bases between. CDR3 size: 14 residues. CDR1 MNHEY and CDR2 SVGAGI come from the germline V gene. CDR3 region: CASSRPGTNYGYTF. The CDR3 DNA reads TGTGCCAGCAGTCGACCAGGGACTAACTATGGCTACACCTTC.

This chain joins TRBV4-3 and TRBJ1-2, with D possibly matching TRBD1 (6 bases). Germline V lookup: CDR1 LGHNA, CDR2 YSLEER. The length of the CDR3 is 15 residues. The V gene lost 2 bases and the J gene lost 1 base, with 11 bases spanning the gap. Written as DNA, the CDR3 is TGCGCCAGCAGCCAATTACAGGGAAGTAACTATGGCTACACCTTC. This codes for CASSQLQGSNYGYTF.

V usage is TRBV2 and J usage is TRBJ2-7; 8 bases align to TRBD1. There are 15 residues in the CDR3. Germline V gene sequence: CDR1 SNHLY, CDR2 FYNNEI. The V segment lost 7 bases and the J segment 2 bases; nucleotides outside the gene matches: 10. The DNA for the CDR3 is TGTGCCAGCAACCCCAGGACAGGGAATCCCTACGAGCAGTACTTC. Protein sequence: CASNPRTGNPYEQYF.

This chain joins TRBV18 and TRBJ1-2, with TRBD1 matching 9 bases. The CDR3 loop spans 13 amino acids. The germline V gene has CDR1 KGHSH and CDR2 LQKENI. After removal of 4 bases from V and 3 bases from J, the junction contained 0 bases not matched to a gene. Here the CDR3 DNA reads TGTGCCAGCTCACGGGACAGGGACTATGGCTACACCTTC. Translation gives CASSRDRDYGYTF.

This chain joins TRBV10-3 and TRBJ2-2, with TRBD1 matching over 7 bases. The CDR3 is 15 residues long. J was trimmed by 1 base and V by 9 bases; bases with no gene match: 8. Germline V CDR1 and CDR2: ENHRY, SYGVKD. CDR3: CAIQGQDLNTGELFF. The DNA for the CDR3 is TGTGCCATTCAAGGACAGGACTTGAACACCGGGGAGCTGTTTTTT.

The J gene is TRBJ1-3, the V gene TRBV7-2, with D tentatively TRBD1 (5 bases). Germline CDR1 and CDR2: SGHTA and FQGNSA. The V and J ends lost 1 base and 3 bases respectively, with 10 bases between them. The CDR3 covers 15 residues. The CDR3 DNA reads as TGTGCCAGCAGCTTAGTAGGGGCCTATGGAAACACCATATATTTT. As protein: CASSLVGAYGNTIYF.

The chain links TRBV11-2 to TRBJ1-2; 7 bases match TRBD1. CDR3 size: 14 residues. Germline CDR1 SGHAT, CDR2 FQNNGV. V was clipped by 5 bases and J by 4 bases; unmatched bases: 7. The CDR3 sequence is CASSLGQALYGYTF. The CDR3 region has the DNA TGTGCCAGCAGCCTCGGACAGGCACTCTATGGCTACACCTTC.

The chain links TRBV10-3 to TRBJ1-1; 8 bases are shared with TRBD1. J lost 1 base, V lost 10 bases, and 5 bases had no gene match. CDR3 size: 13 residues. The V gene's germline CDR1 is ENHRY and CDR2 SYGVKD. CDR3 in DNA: TGTGCCACCACCGGGACAGGGAACACTGAAGCTTTCTTT. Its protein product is CATTGTGNTEAFF.

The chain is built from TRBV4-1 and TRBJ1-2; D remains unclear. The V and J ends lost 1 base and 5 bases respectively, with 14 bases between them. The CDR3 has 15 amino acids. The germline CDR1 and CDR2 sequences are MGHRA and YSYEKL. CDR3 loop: CASSQAAGDPYGYTF. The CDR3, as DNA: TGCGCCAGCAGCCAAGCTGCAGGAGATCCTTATGGCTACACCTTC.

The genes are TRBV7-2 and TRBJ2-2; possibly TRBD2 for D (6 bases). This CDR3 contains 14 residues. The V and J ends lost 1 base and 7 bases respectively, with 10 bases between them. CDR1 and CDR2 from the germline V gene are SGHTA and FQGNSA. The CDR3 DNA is TGTGCCAGCAGCTTAGTCCCGGGGGACGGGGAGCTGTTTTTT. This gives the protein CASSLVPGDGELFF.

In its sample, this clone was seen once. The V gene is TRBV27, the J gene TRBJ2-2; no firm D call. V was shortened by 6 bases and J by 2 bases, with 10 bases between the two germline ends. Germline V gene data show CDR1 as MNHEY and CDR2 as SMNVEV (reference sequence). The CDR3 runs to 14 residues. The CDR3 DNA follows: TGTGCCAGCAGCCGCCTCAGTAACACCGGGGAGCTGTTTTTT. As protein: CASSRLSNTGELFF.

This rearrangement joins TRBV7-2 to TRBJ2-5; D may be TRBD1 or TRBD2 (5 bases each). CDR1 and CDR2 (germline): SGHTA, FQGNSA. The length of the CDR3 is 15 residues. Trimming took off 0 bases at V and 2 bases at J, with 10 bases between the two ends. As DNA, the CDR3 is TGTGCCAGCAGCTTAGCCGGGACGGGGCAAGAGACCCAGTACTTC. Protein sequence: CASSLAGTGQETQYF.

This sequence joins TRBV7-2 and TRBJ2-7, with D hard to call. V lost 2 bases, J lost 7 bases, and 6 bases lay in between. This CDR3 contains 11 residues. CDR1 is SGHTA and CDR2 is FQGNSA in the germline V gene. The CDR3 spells CASSLILEQYF. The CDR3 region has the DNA TGTGCCAGCAGCTTAATTCTAGAGCAGTACTTC.